This TCR beta chain is from a study of T cell responses to AZD1222 COVID-19 vaccine. The CDR3 runs to 13 residues. Trimming cost V 6 bases and J 1 base, with 9 bases left between them. Germline V CDR1 and CDR2: MDHEN, SYDVKM. This table comes from immunoSEQ multiplex PCR, and its TCRdb copy is limited to in-frame clones, with some not included. The sample holds 95,000 to 150,000 clones, approximately 90% seen once. Sequences were derived from peripheral blood, sampled on day 0 of AZD1222 vaccination. The chain employs TRBV28 and TRBJ1-1; the D is unclear. The sequence was collected from an adult in good health. The CDR3 DNA follows: TGTGCCAGCAGGTCCTGGCCGAACACTGAAGCTTTCTTT. Its translation is CASRSWPNTEAFF.